The TCR beta chain under discussion was sequenced for a study of beta chain features in type 1 diabetes. Study outcomes and limitations: Across all four CD4+ subsets, people with type 1 diabetes showed modestly shorter TCRB CDR3s. Patients' naive, central memory and regulatory TCRB repertoires appeared more alike than those of healthy donors.

Over 95% purity was reached by all sorted populations. This clone was recorded a few times. No antigen is known for it. Germline V gene lookup returns CDR1 GTSNPN and CDR2 SVGIG (reference sequence). The CDR3 is 14 residues long. V was clipped by 2 bases and J by 6 bases; unmatched bases: 10. All of the isolated RNA was reverse transcribed, so expressed TCRB transcripts were sequenced. TCRdb's table, derived via immunoSEQ multiplex PCR, lists solely in-frame clones and lacks some. The repertoire holds 350,000 to 400,000 clones, with roughly 16% as singletons. The chain has TRBV30 and TRBJ2-7; TRBD2 matches at 7 bases. This clonotype was sampled from a woman younger than 30 in good health. The sequenced sample consisted of naive CD4+ T cells from blood. In nucleotides, the CDR3 is TGTGCCTGGAGTTTCGGTCCAGCGGGGCTCGAGCAGTACTTC. This gives the protein CAWSFGPAGLEQYF.